The 9 T cell receptor beta chains below come from one sample, sequenced in a study of shared clonotypes between healthy human individuals. Sequenced by immunoSEQ multiplex PCR; TCRdb stores in-frame clones only, minus some. The repertoire holds under 2,500,000 clones, with approximately 96% as singletons. The sequenced material came from naive CD4+ T cells sorted from blood. Subset in this sample: CD45RA+ positively selected. These receptor sequences come from a man aged 18 to 29 in good health.

This clone appeared once. The rearrangement uses TRBV29-1 and TRBJ2-1; 7 bases are a match to TRBD1. With V trimmed by 7 bases and J by 5 bases, 2 bases remained unmatched. CDR3 length: 11 residues. Germline values: CDR1 SQVTM, CDR2 ANQGSEA. CDR3 in amino acids: CSAGTDNEQFF. The CDR3, as DNA: TGCAGCGCTGGGACAGACAATGAGCAGTTCTTC.

This chain connects TRBV19 to TRBJ2-1, with D unresolved. The CDR3 extends over 13 amino acids. V was clipped by 1 base and J by 3 bases, with 4 bases between them. Germline V gene lookup returns CDR1 LNHDA and CDR2 SQIVND (reference sequence). The CDR3 loop is CASSIGYYNEQFF. The CDR3 DNA sequence: TGTGCCAGTAGTATAGGCTACTACAATGAGCAGTTCTTC.

This chain connects TRBV7-9 to TRBJ1-2; TRBD1 matches 7 bases. The J segment lost 8 bases and the V segment lost 2 bases, leaving 17 bases of the junction unmatched. Per the germline V gene, CDR1 is SEHNR and CDR2 is FQNEAQ (reference sequence). The CDR3 runs 17 residues. The CDR3 DNA reads TGTGCCAGCAGCTTAAGTGAACTACAGGGGACGGTGGGAGGCTACACCTTC. It translates to CASSLSELQGTVGGYTF.

The chain employs TRBV28 and TRBJ2-2, with D perhaps TRBD1 or TRBD2 (6 bases each). V was clipped by 8 bases and J by 6 bases, with 19 bases between them. The CDR3 consists of 15 residues. The germline V gene encodes CDR1 MDHEN and CDR2 SYDVKM. CDR3 protein: CASGSGAVVAGELFF. In DNA form, the CDR3 reads TGTGCCAGCGGCTCGGGGGCCGTGGTTGCCGGGGAGCTGTTTTTT. The full variable domain, completed using reference TRBV28 and TRBJ2-2, is DVKVTQSSRYLVKRTGEKVFLECVQDMDHENMFWYRQDPGLGLRLIYFSYDVKMKEKGDIPEGYSVSREKKERFSLILESASTNQTSMYLCASGSGAVVAGELFFGEGSRLTVL.

The V gene is TRBV19, the J gene TRBJ2-5, with 9 positions matching TRBD1. Unmatched junction bases numbered 3, after V lost 6 bases and J lost 1 base. Germline assignment: CDR1 LNHDA and CDR2 SQIVND (reference sequence). This CDR3 comprises 14 residues. CDR3 bases: TGTGCCAGTAGCCAGACAGGGGGCCAAGAGACCCAGTACTTC. It translates to CASSQTGGQETQYF.

CDR3 amino acids: CASSRGVDYGYTF. In DNA form, the CDR3 reads TGTGCCAGCAGCCGGGGGGTCGATTATGGCTACACCTTC. V usage is TRBV14 and J usage is TRBJ1-2; possibly TRBD1 for D (5 bases). This CDR3 region has 13 residues. V was shortened by 4 bases and J by 5 bases, with 11 bases between the two germline ends. Germline CDR1 and CDR2: SGHDN and FVKESK.

This clone has only a few counts. The genes are TRBV6-5 and TRBJ1-6; 10 nucleotides line up with TRBD1. Germline lookup yields CDR1 MNHEY and CDR2 SVGAGI. This CDR3 has 14 amino acids. V lost 6 bases and J lost 8; bases outside the gene matches: 4. The DNA of the CDR3 is TGTGCCAGCAGGTTGGGACAGGGGCATTCACCCCTCCACTTT. Its translation is CASRLGQGHSPLHF.

The V and J genes are TRBV10-3 and TRBJ2-7, with D maybe TRBD2 (5 bases). Trimming left V 5 bases short and J 0 bases short, with 14 bases between. This CDR3 has 15 amino acids. From germline, CDR1 is ENHRY and CDR2 SYGVKD. CDR3 amino acids: CAISFSTRDSYEQYF. DNA of the CDR3: TGTGCCATCAGTTTTTCGACTCGGGACTCCTACGAGCAGTACTTC.

In the case of this clone: This sample also contains other DNA sequences that code for the same CDR3. This chain connects TRBV5-4 to TRBJ2-7; 13 nucleotides line up with TRBD2. CDR1 SGHNT and CDR2 YYREEE come from the germline V gene (reference sequence). The CDR3 has 15 amino acids. The V and J ends lost 3 bases and 3 bases, in that order; junction bases with no gene match: 3. The CDR3 bases are TGTGCCAGCAGCTCACTAGCGGGGGGGAGCTACGAGCAGTACTTC. Amino acids: CASSSLAGGSYEQYF.